A selection of T cell receptor beta chains follows, all from one sample in a study of graft-versus-host responses after intestinal transplantation. These receptors are not linked to any known antigen. The table came from immunoSEQ multiplex PCR; TCRdb's copy has only in-frame clones and leaves some out. Of nearly 95,000 clones in the sample, 85% to 95% were seen once. Sequences were derived from unstimulated CD8+ T cells sorted from spleen or lymph node cells, sampled before intestinal transplant. All receptors derive from a human donor who received an intestinal transplant. CDR3s include the opening cysteine and the closing phenylalanine or tryptophan. Each record gives: clone size, J gene, D gene, V gene, CDR3 protein, CDR3 DNA. D genes are given only for firm matches. Only some rows state a clone size, as once, few, many or a class for expanded clones.

size: -; J: TRBJ2-3; D: TRBD1; V: TRBV13; CDR3: CASKGQSTDTQYF; DNA: TGTGCCAGCAAGGGACAGTCCACAGATACGCAGTATTTT
size: once; J: TRBJ1-2; D: -; V: TRBV30; CDR3: CAWTRGRFMYGYTF; DNA: TGTGCCTGGACAAGGGGCCGATTTATGTATGGCTACACCTTC
size: once; J: TRBJ2-1; D: -; V: TRBV30; CDR3: CAWDREDYNEQFF; DNA: TGTGCCTGGGACAGGGAGGACTACAATGAGCAGTTCTTC
size: -; J: TRBJ1-5; D: -; V: TRBV7-6; CDR3: CASSLALNQPQHF; DNA: TGTGCCAGCAGCTTAGCGTTAAATCAGCCCCAGCATTTT
size: -; J: TRBJ2-3; D: TRBD2; V: TRBV2; CDR3: CASSDSGGPTDTQYF; DNA: TGTGCCAGCAGTGATAGCGGGGGGCCCACAGATACGCAGTATTTT
size: once; J: TRBJ1-2; D: -; V: TRBV13; CDR3: CASSLGGASSEYGYTF; DNA: TGTGCCAGCAGCTTAGGCGGTGCATCATCCGAATATGGCTACACCTTC
size: -; J: TRBJ2-3; D: -; V: TRBV7-2; CDR3: CASSQDPVSTDTQYF; DNA: TGTGCCAGCAGCCAAGATCCGGTCAGCACAGATACGCAGTATTTT
size: -; J: TRBJ2-7; D: TRBD1; V: TRBV19; CDR3: CASSTGDRGREQYF; DNA: TGTGCCAGTAGTACAGGGGACAGGGGGCGCGAGCAGTACTTC
size: -; J: TRBJ2-1; D: -; V: TRBV4-1; CDR3: CASSGSSSDEQFF; DNA: TGCGCCAGCAGCGGCAGTTCTAGCGATGAGCAGTTCTTC
size: -; J: TRBJ1-2; D: -; V: TRBV6-5; CDR3: CASSYSVSGNYGYTF; DNA: TGTGCCAGCAGTTACTCGGTCTCGGGAAACTATGGCTACACCTTC
size: -; J: TRBJ2-3; D: TRBD2; V: TRBV27; CDR3: CASTSLAGGTDTQYF; DNA: TGTGCCAGCACCTCACTAGCGGGGGGCACAGATACGCAGTATTTT
size: few; J: TRBJ2-7; D: TRBD2; V: TRBV7-6; CDR3: CASSSGGGEQYF; DNA: TGTGCCAGCAGCTCGGGGGGAGGGGAGCAGTACTTC
size: -; J: TRBJ2-3; D: -; V: TRBV6-1; CDR3: CASSELMASARDTQYF; DNA: TGTGCCAGCAGTGAGCTGATGGCTAGCGCAAGAGATACGCAGTATTTT
size: -; J: TRBJ2-7; D: TRBD2; V: TRBV29-1; CDR3: CSVAKGTSDYYEQYF; DNA: TGCAGCGTTGCCAAAGGGACTAGCGATTACTACGAGCAGTACTTC
size: -; J: TRBJ2-6; D: -; V: TRBV7-9; CDR3: CASSFWEDGANVLTF; DNA: TGTGCCAGCAGCTTTTGGGAGGATGGGGCCAACGTCCTGACTTTC
size: -; J: TRBJ2-7; D: TRBD1; V: TRBV19; CDR3: CASSTTTGEYEQYF; DNA: TGTGCCAGTAGTACGACGACAGGGGAATACGAGCAGTACTTC
size: -; J: TRBJ1-6; D: TRBD1; V: TRBV30; CDR3: CAWSGDREDSPLHF; DNA: TGTGCCTGGAGTGGGGACAGGGAGGACTCACCCCTCCACTTT
size: -; J: TRBJ1-2; D: -; V: TRBV9; CDR3: CASSVGGGTEFSYGYTF; DNA: TGTGCCAGCAGCGTAGGGGGGGGTACGGAGTTCTCCTATGGCTACACCTTC
size: -; J: TRBJ1-1; D: -; V: TRBV13; CDR3: CASSSRGVDTEAFF; DNA: TGTGCCAGCAGCTCCAGGGGCGTGGATACTGAAGCTTTCTTT
size: -; J: TRBJ1-2; D: TRBD1; V: TRBV27; CDR3: CASSLKGAGGYTF; DNA: TGTGCCAGCAGTTTAAAGGGGGCGGGGGGCTACACCTTC
size: -; J: TRBJ2-3; D: TRBD1; V: TRBV15; CDR3: CATRWTGHTDTQYF; DNA: TGTGCCACCAGGTGGACAGGACACACAGATACGCAGTATTTT
size: -; J: TRBJ1-1; D: TRBD1; V: TRBV29-1; CDR3: CSVRTGGGTEAFF; DNA: TGCAGCGTGAGGACAGGGGGAGGCACTGAAGCTTTCTTT
size: -; J: TRBJ1-4; D: -; V: TRBV30; CDR3: CAWTRTNEKLFF; DNA: TGTGCCTGGACGCGGACAAATGAAAAACTGTTTTTT
size: -; J: TRBJ2-7; D: -; V: TRBV7-6; CDR3: CASSLGLFYEQYF; DNA: TGTGCCAGCAGCTTAGGCCTATTCTACGAGCAGTACTTC
size: -; J: TRBJ1-1; D: -; V: TRBV4-1; CDR3: CASSQEGSGNTEAFF; DNA: TGCGCCAGCAGCCAAGAAGGCAGCGGGAACACTGAAGCTTTCTTT
size: -; J: TRBJ2-1; D: TRBD2; V: TRBV7-2; CDR3: CASSHSSGGADEQFF; DNA: TGTGCCAGCAGCCACTCTAGCGGGGGGGCCGATGAGCAGTTCTTC
size: few; J: TRBJ1-3; D: -; V: TRBV27; CDR3: CASSLDGGNTIYF; DNA: TGTGCCAGCAGTCTAGACGGCGGAAACACCATATATTTT
size: -; J: TRBJ1-2; D: TRBD1; V: TRBV29-1; CDR3: CSVEDLQGVGYTF; DNA: TGCAGCGTTGAAGATCTACAGGGGGTTGGCTACACCTTC
size: once; J: TRBJ1-2; D: TRBD1; V: TRBV7-9; CDR3: CASSSQGVNYGYTF; DNA: TGTGCCAGCAGCTCACAGGGGGTCAACTATGGCTACACCTTC
size: -; J: TRBJ1-1; D: -; V: TRBV28; CDR3: CASSVLTVVLSPMNTEAFF; DNA: TGTGCCAGCAGTGTACTGACAGTTGTCCTGTCCCCCATGAACACTGAAGCTTTCTTT
size: -; J: TRBJ2-7; D: TRBD2; V: TRBV7-6; CDR3: CASSDSTSGGYEQYF; DNA: TGTGCCAGCAGCGATAGTACTAGCGGGGGCTACGAGCAGTACTTC
size: -; J: TRBJ2-1; D: TRBD2; V: TRBV11-2; CDR3: CASSPLPGTRSFYEQFF; DNA: TGTGCCAGCAGCCCTCTACCCGGGACTAGGTCTTTTTATGAGCAGTTCTTC
size: -; J: TRBJ2-7; D: TRBD2; V: TRBV10-1; CDR3: CASSESSGGAPYEQYF; DNA: TGCGCCAGCAGTGAGTCGAGCGGGGGGGCCCCCTACGAGCAGTACTTC
size: -; J: TRBJ2-3; D: -; V: TRBV9; CDR3: CASSGPSGSTDTQYF; DNA: TGTGCCAGCAGCGGACCCAGCGGAAGCACAGATACGCAGTATTTT
size: -; J: TRBJ2-3; D: TRBD2; V: TRBV11-2; CDR3: CASSLEPTAGAHPQYF; DNA: TGTGCCAGCAGCCTGGAGCCGACAGCGGGGGCACATCCGCAGTATTTT
size: -; J: TRBJ2-7; D: TRBD1; V: TRBV10-1; CDR3: CASSPGTGSYEQYF; DNA: TGCGCCAGCAGCCCCGGGACAGGAAGCTACGAGCAGTACTTC
size: -; J: TRBJ1-1; D: TRBD1; V: TRBV27; CDR3: CAAFGTVNTEAFF; DNA: TGTGCCGCGTTCGGGACAGTGAACACTGAAGCTTTCTTT
size: -; J: TRBJ1-6; D: TRBD1; V: TRBV5-1; CDR3: CASSSRDRESSYNSPLHF; DNA: TGCGCCAGCAGCTCCCGGGACAGGGAGAGCTCCTATAATTCACCCCTCCACTTT
size: -; J: TRBJ2-1; D: TRBD2; V: TRBV27; CDR3: CASSFKAGVTYNEQFF; DNA: TGTGCCAGCAGTTTTAAGGCGGGGGTCACCTACAATGAGCAGTTCTTC
size: -; J: TRBJ2-1; D: TRBD2; V: TRBV12-5; CDR3: CASGLWTSGSGEQFF; DNA: TGTGCTAGTGGTTTGTGGACTAGCGGCTCCGGTGAGCAGTTCTTC